Below are 14 T cell receptor beta chains sequenced from a single sample in a study of T-cell memory formation after mild COVID-19. TCRdb analysed the 5' RACE reads with MiXCR anew, one entry per CDR3 protein. This repertoire shows tens of thousands of distinct CDR3 sequences, roughly 16% found once; its top ten account for around two fifths. Sequenced: PBMCs or a T cell subset sorted from them (not recorded which). The receptors come from a man aged 18 to 35 who had mild COVID-19 (a few samples of this study predate the infection). Cell type and time point are not known.

This clonotype has more than one count but fewer than ten. This chain uses TRBV4-1 with TRBJ1-1; 9 nucleotides agree with TRBD1. Germline V lookup: CDR1 MGHRA, CDR2 YSYEKL. The CDR3 has 14 residues. With 3 bases clipped from V and 3 bases from J, the junction kept 2 bases outside the gene matches. CDR3 nucleotides: TGCGCCAGCAGCCAGGACAGGGGCTACACTGAAGCTTTCTTT. Protein: CASSQDRGYTEAFF.

The table lists this clonotype with a few counts. The rearrangement uses TRBV7-6 and TRBJ1-1; the D gene is possibly TRBD1 (5 bases). CDR1 is SGHVS and CDR2 is FNYEAQ in the germline V gene. The ends were cut back, 0 bases at V and 4 bases at J, with 15 bases in the middle. This CDR3 has 16 amino acids. Here the CDR3 reads CASSLAPAEGPTEAFF. In DNA, the CDR3 is TGTGCCAGCAGCTTAGCCCCCGCGGAGGGGCCCACTGAAGCTTTCTTT.

This clonotype came up many times. The chain joins TRBV5-1 to TRBJ2-3; 8 nucleotides agree with TRBD2. The V segment lost 5 bases and the J segment 0 bases; nucleotides outside the gene matches: 5. The CDR3 has 15 amino acids. Germline V gives CDR1 SGHRS, CDR2 YFSETQ. Here the CDR3 reads CASRSLAGSTDTQYF. The CDR3 DNA is TGCGCCAGCAGGTCGTTAGCGGGGAGCACAGATACGCAGTATTTT.

The chain has TRBV12-3 or TRBV12-4 and TRBJ2-4; weak D call: TRBD2 (6 bases). V was shortened by 1 base and J by 1 base, with 11 bases between the two germline ends. The CDR3 totals 16 residues. The CDR3 sequence is CASSLDGSLAKNIQYF. The CDR3 DNA reads as TGTGCCAGCAGTTTAGACGGGAGTTTGGCCAAAAACATTCAGTACTTC.

This clonotype was detected a few times. The rearrangement joins TRBV2 to TRBJ2-2; D possibly matches TRBD1 or TRBD2 (5 bases each). The CDR3 is 15 residues long. Germline CDR1 is SNHLY and CDR2 is FYNNEI. Trimming took off 3 bases at V and 0 bases at J, with 8 bases between the two ends. DNA for the CDR3: TGTGCCAGCAGTGAGGGGGTACCGAACACCGGGGAGCTGTTTTTT. This encodes CASSEGVPNTGELFF.

This clonotype showed up just a few times. V and J are TRBV9 and TRBJ1-4; D unresolved. Trimming removed 2 bases at V and 7 bases at J, with 18 bases between. The CDR3 has 16 amino acids. Germline CDR1 SGDLS, CDR2 YYNGEE. Written as DNA, the CDR3 is TGTGCCAGCAGCGTTGGGATCCGGGATGTGGGTGAAAAACTGTTTTTT. Translating gives CASSVGIRDVGEKLFF.

There are a few counts of this clonotype. V and J are TRBV12-3 or TRBV12-4 and TRBJ2-5; D not resolved. Trimming shortened V by 3 bases and J by 4 bases, and 12 bases separated the two germline ends. This CDR3 is 14 amino acids long. Here the CDR3 DNA reads TGTGCCAGCAGTTTTGATAGGGATGGAGAGACCCAGTACTTC. Translating it yields CASSFDRDGETQYF.

This clonotype has a handful of counts. This rearrangement joins TRBV4-1 to TRBJ2-1; 9 positions agree with TRBD2. Germline assignment: CDR1 MGHRA and CDR2 YSYEKL. The CDR3 consists of 14 residues. The V and J ends lost 6 bases and 7 bases, in that order; junction bases with no gene match: 7. CDR3 sequence: CASRVAGVNNEQFF. The DNA for the CDR3 is TGCGCCAGCAGAGTAGCGGGGGTGAATAATGAGCAGTTCTTC.

This clonotype was seen more than once but under ten times. J is TRBJ2-7 and V is TRBV14, with a tentative D call TRBD1 (6 bases). The CDR3 contains 13 residues. Germline assignment: CDR1 SGHDN and CDR2 FVKESK. The V gene lost 1 base and the J gene lost 9 bases, with 13 bases spanning the gap. The CDR3 nucleotides are TGTGCCAGCAGCCAAGCGGTGGGGGCGGTGCAGTACTTC. This translates into CASSQAVGAVQYF.

This clonotype was seen a handful of times. The chain links TRBV7-9 to TRBJ1-6; tentatively, D is TRBD1 (5 bases). The CDR3 has 16 residues. The germline V gene encodes CDR1 SEHNR and CDR2 FQNEAQ (reference sequence). Trimming removed 5 bases at V and 6 bases at J, with 17 bases between. The DNA for the CDR3 is TGTGCCAGCAGCCACCCTCTAGGGACTCCTAATTCACCCCTCCACTTT. Amino acid sequence: CASSHPLGTPNSPLHF.

The V and J genes are TRBV7-2 and TRBJ1-6, with unresolved D. This CDR3 comprises 18 residues. V lost 6 bases to trimming and J lost 2 bases, with 20 bases between them. Germline V gene lookup returns CDR1 SGHTA and CDR2 FQGNSA. The CDR3 protein is CASRSRGLKSTYNSPLHF. CDR3 DNA sequence: TGTGCCAGCAGATCCCGAGGGTTAAAAAGCACCTATAATTCACCCCTCCACTTT. Full variable domain (missing parts from reference TRBV7-2 and TRBJ1-6): GAGVSQSPSNKVTEKGKDVELRCDPISGHTALYWYRQSLGQGLEFLIYFQGNSAPDKSGLPSDRFSAERTGGSVSTLTIQRTQQEDSAVYLCASRSRGLKSTYNSPLHFGNGTRLTVT.

V is TRBV6-6 and J is TRBJ2-7, with D maybe TRBD2 (6 bases). V lost 0 bases and J lost 1, with 13 bases in between. There are 16 residues in the CDR3. The V gene's germline CDR1 is MNHNY and CDR2 SVGAGI (reference sequence). The DNA of the CDR3 is TGTGCCAGCAGTTACTCAGGAGGGCTTGGGTCCTACGAGCAGTACGTC. Its protein product is CASSYSGGLGSYEQYV.

This clonotype was found many times. V usage is TRBV29-1 and J usage is TRBJ2-1; D is possibly TRBD1 (5 bases). The CDR3 has 16 amino acids. Trimming cost V 1 base and J 2 bases, with 15 bases left between them. In germline, CDR1 is SQVTM, CDR2 ANQGSEA. The CDR3 nucleotides are TGCAGCGTTGAAGGGGGCGCAGTCCGGGCCTACAATGAGCAGTTCTTC. This codes for CSVEGGAVRAYNEQFF.

This chain connects TRBV12-3 or TRBV12-4 to TRBJ1-1; no clear D gene. The CDR3 sequence is 12 residues long. Trimming stripped 3 bases from V and 1 base from J, with 3 bases between. The DNA of the CDR3 is TGTGCCAGCAGTTTTACGAACACTGAAGCTTTCTTT. Its translation: CASSFTNTEAFF.